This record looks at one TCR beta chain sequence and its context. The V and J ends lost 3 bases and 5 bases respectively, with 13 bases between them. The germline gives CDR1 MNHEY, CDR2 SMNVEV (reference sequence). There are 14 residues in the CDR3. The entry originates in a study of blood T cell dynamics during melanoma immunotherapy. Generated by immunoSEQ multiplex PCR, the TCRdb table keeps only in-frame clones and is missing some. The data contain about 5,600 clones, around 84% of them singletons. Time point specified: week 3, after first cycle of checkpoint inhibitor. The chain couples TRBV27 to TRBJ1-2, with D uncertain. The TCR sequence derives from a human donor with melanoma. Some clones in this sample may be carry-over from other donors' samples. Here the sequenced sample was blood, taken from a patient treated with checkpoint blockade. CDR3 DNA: TGTGCCAGCAGTTTCGGGAGTCATGGGTATGGCTACACCTTC. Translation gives CASSFGSHGYGYTF.